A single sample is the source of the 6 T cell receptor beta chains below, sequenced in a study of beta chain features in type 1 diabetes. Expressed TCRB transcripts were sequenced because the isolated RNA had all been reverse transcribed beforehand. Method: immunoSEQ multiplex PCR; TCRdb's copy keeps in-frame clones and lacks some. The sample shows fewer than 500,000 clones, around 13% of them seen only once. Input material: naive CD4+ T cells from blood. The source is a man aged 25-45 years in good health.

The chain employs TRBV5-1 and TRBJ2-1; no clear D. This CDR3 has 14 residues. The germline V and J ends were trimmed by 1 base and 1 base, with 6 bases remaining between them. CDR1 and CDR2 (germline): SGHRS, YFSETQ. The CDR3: CASSLSLSYNEQFF. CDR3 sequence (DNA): TGCGCCAGCAGCTTGTCACTGTCCTACAATGAGCAGTTCTTC. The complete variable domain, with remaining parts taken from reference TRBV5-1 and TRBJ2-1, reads KAGVTQTPRYLIKTRGQQVTLSCSPISGHRSVSWYQQTPGQGLQFLFEYFSETQRNKGNFPGRFSGRQFSNSRSEMNVSTLELGDSALYLCASSLSLSYNEQFFGPGTRLTVL.

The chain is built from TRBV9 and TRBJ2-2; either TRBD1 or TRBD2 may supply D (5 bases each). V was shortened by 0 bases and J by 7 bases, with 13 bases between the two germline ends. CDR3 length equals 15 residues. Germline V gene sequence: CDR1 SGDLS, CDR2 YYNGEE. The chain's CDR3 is CASSVVGDAGGELFF. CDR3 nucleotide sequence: TGTGCCAGCAGCGTAGTTGGGGACGCGGGCGGGGAGCTGTTTTTT.

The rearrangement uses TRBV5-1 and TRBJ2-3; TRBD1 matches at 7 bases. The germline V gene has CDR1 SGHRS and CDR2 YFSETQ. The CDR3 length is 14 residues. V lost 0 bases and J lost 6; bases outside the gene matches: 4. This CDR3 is CASSLGDSRDTQYF. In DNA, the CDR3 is TGCGCCAGCAGCTTGGGGGACAGTCGGGATACGCAGTATTTT.

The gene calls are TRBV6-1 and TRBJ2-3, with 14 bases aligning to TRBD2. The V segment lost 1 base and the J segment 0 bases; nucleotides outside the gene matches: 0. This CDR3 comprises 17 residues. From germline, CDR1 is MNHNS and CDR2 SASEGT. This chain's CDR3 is CASSEGLAGGSTDTQYF. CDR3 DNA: TGTGCCAGCAGTGAAGGACTAGCGGGGGGGAGCACAGATACGCAGTATTTT.

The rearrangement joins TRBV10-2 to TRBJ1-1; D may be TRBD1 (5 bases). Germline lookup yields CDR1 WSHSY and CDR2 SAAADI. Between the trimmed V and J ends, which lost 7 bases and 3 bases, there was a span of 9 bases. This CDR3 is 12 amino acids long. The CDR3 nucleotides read TGCGCCAGCAATAGAGGGGACACTGAAGCTTTCTTT. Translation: CASNRGDTEAFF.

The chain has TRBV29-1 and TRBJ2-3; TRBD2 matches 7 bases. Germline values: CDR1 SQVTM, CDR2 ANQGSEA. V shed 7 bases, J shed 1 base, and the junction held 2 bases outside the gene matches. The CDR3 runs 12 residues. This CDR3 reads CSGSGGTDTQYF. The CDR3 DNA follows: TGCAGCGGAAGCGGGGGCACAGATACGCAGTATTTT.